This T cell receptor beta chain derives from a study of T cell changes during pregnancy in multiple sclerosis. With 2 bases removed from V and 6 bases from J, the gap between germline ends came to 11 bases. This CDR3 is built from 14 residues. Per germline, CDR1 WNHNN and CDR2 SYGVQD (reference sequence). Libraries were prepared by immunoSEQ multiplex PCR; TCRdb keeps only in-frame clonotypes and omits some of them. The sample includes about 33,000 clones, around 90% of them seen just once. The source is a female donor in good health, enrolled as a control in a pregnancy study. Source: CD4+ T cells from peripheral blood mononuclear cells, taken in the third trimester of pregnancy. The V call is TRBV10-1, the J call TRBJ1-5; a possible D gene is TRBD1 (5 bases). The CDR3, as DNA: TGCGCCAGCAGTGAGGGGCAGGGTCGTCAGCCCCAGCATTTT. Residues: CASSEGQGRQPQHF.